A selection of T cell receptor beta chains follows, all from one sample in a study of PD-1 blockade in classical Hodgkin lymphoma. Only in-frame clones appear in the TCRdb table, and some are missing; sequencing was by immunoSEQ multiplex PCR. Among approximately 14,000 clones listed, 91% were seen once. Sequenced sample: CD8+ T cells from blood. These receptors came from a human donor with classical Hodgkin lymphoma. The conserved cysteine and the conserved F or W are not part of the CDR3 here. The order of the fields is J gene, V gene, CDR3 protein.

TRBJ2-1,TRBV7-8,ASSFLIEGQAYNEQF
TRBJ2-1,TRBV7-9,ASTLSYNEQF
TRBJ2-7,TRBV6-5,ASSYSRGNEQY
TRBJ1-6,TRBV19,ASSTTAGNSPLH
TRBJ1-5,TRBV27,ASSLAGQGNQPQH
TRBJ1-2,TRBV6-5,ASSYTTGGGGYT
TRBJ2-7,TRBV4-1,ASSQDTQVMEQY
TRBJ2-7,TRBV28,ASSPLGPGEQY
TRBJ2-5,TRBV5-1,ASSLGSGEETQY
TRBJ2-1,TRBV6-1,ASSGSSYNEQF
TRBJ1-1,TRBV5-1,ASSPSGDLNTEAF
TRBJ1-6,TRBV2,ASSDGGAKTSHYNSPLH
TRBJ2-1,TRBV19,ASSITGSSYNEQF
TRBJ1-1,TRBV4-1,ASSRTGDPTEAF
TRBJ2-7,TRBV11-2,ASSLELREYEQY
TRBJ1-2,TRBV15,ATSRGGYYGYT
TRBJ1-1,TRBV27,ASSGESTGYTEAF
TRBJ1-2,TRBV19,ASSIQLYGDYGYT
TRBJ2-3,TRBV9,ASGLGLLADTQY
TRBJ2-1,TRBV6-5,ASSQTSGVKNEQF
TRBJ2-1,TRBV28,ASSLVAGESYNEQF
TRBJ1-1,TRBV12-5,ASGLGHTISEAF
TRBJ2-3,TRBV18,ASSPYGTGGWKDTQY
TRBJ1-1,TRBV28,AGARGTEAF
TRBJ2-7,TRBV28,ASSLRLAGVYEQY
TRBJ1-1,TRBV27,ASTSPAGGPITEAF
TRBJ2-5,TRBV4-2,ASSQWLAGGMETQY
TRBJ1-1,TRBV11-2,ASSLVGREAF
TRBJ2-1,TRBV19,ASSAGTALVQF
TRBJ2-7,TRBV4-1,ASSLNTWDEQY
TRBJ2-1,TRBV29-1,SVASTDSGRPNEQF
TRBJ1-5,TRBV28,ASRPHRGRDNQPQH
TRBJ2-7,TRBV9,ASSVGPGLRNEQY
TRBJ1-2,TRBV7-9,ASSSLPEDREGSGYT
TRBJ2-1,TRBV5-1,ASSFGTGILNREQF
TRBJ2-7,TRBV4-1,ASGPGGLLNEQY
TRBJ2-7,TRBV11-2,ASSLDPGYEQY
TRBJ2-6,TRBV2,ASSETGGSGANVLT
TRBJ2-7,TRBV19,ASERQGTYEQY
TRBJ1-6,TRBV2,ASSVTGVRSPLH
TRBJ2-4,TRBV29-1,SAADSDKNIQY
TRBJ2-2,TRBV27,ASSLYEGSGELF
TRBJ2-3,TRBV9,ASSGGIRGMATDTQY
TRBJ2-7,TRBV28,ASSLSLEGTVQQY
TRBJ2-3,TRBV6-6,ASSPLFTDTQY
TRBJ2-3,TRBV5-4,ASSLAVTDTQY
TRBJ2-1,TRBV7-9,ASSFSEDSVTYNEQF
TRBJ2-5,TRBV7-9,ASSLDSSETQY
TRBJ1-1,TRBV5-1,ASSPQTIGDTEAF
TRBJ1-3,TRBV11-3,ASSSSGTIY
TRBJ2-1,TRBV6-1,ASIPGLAAYNEQF
TRBJ2-5,TRBV6-5,ASSYSRGSAETQY
TRBJ2-3,TRBV9,ASSPLDGGLGDTQY
TRBJ2-7,TRBV27,ASSPAGRVYEQY
TRBJ2-1,TRBV4-2,ASSHPGVGAMPYNEQF
TRBJ2-3,TRBV12-2,ASRPTLAGGRTDTQY
TRBJ2-7,TRBV27,ASSFGQGAVEQY
TRBJ2-2,TRBV15,ATSRDPSPGELF